A selection of T cell receptor beta chains follows, all from one sample in a study of OX40 agonist ivuxolimab in advanced cancers. Produced via immunoSEQ multiplex PCR; TCRdb's table is partial and in-frame only. The sample lists about 38,000 clones, about 82% seen once, with 21% in the top ten. The specimen was CD4+ or CD8+ T cells sorted from blood, collected in a trial of the OX40 agonist ivuxolimab. Source of these receptors: an adult with an advanced solid tumor such as melanoma, head and neck, liver or kidney cancer. Each CDR3 is given with its conserved first and last residue. Clone size is stated in some rows and not others, as once, few, many or a class when expanded.

V: TRBV6-4
length: 15
J: TRBJ1-2
size: many
CDR3: CASTLRAELFYGYTF

V: TRBV6-5
length: 14
J: TRBJ2-2
size: -
CDR3: CASSSITEEKELFF

V: TRBV18
length: 13
J: TRBJ1-5
size: -
CDR3: CASSPEGYQPQHF

V: TRBV19
length: 13
J: TRBJ1-1
size: -
CDR3: CASSIKGNTEAFF

V: TRBV7-3
length: 12
J: TRBJ1-4
size: -
CDR3: CASSLGNEKLFF

V: TRBV5-1
length: 14
J: TRBJ1-2
size: once
CDR3: CASSRGGGPYGYTF

V: TRBV11-2
length: 15
J: TRBJ2-1
size: -
CDR3: CASSSIQGSYNEQFF

V: TRBV11-3
length: 14
J: TRBJ2-1
size: -
CDR3: CASSLLGQGREQFF

V: TRBV7-8
length: 17
J: TRBJ2-3
size: -
CDR3: CASSLSRLAGAGDTQYF

V: TRBV30
length: 11
J: TRBJ2-7
size: -
CDR3: CAWSGRGGQYF